This T cell receptor beta chain emerged from a study of a mutant IDH1 vaccine in newly diagnosed glioma. Study details: Of treated patients, roughly 62% were men and about 38% women, averaging roughly 40 years. Every participant had undergone radiotherapy, temozolomide, or both before, and most underwent both. General observations from the study: Of all patients, 85% to 95% showed vaccine-induced immune responses.

Here immunoSEQ multiplex PCR was the method, and the copy in TCRdb shows in-frame clones only, minus some. The profile shows under 25,000 clones, about 92% of them singletons. V lost 2 bases and J lost 7; bases outside the gene matches: 14. The CDR3 is 17 residues long. Germline V gives CDR1 SGHRS, CDR2 YFSETQ. Time point of the sample: baseline, week 1 (first vaccination visit). The treatment denotes: pre-vaccination baseline after standard-of-care therapy. Those who donated had recent WHO grade 3 or 4 IDH1-mutant, ATRX-lost astrocytomas. Note on this clone: As yet, its antigen is unknown.

The genes are TRBV5-1 and TRBJ2-2; 7 positions match TRBD2. Source: PBMCs, taken from a glioma patient treated with radiotherapy, temozolomide or both. The source is a man in his forties with glioma. CDR3 loop: CASSFASGNLLGGELFF. The CDR3, as DNA: TGCGCCAGCAGCTTCGCCAGCGGGAATCTCTTGGGCGGGGAGCTGTTTTTT.